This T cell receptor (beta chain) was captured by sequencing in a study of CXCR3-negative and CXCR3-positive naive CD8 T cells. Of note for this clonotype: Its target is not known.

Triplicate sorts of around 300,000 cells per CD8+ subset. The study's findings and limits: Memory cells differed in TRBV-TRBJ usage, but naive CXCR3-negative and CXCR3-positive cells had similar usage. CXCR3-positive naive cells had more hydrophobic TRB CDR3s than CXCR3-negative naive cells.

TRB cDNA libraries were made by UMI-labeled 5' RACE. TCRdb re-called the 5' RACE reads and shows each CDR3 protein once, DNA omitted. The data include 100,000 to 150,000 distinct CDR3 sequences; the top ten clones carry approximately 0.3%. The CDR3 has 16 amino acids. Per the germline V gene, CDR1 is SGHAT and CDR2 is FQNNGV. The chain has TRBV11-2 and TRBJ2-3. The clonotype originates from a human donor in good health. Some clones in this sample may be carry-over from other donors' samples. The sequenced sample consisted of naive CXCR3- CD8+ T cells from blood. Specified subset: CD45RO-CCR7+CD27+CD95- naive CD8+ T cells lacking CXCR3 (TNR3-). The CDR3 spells CASSLLVGLAIDTQYF.